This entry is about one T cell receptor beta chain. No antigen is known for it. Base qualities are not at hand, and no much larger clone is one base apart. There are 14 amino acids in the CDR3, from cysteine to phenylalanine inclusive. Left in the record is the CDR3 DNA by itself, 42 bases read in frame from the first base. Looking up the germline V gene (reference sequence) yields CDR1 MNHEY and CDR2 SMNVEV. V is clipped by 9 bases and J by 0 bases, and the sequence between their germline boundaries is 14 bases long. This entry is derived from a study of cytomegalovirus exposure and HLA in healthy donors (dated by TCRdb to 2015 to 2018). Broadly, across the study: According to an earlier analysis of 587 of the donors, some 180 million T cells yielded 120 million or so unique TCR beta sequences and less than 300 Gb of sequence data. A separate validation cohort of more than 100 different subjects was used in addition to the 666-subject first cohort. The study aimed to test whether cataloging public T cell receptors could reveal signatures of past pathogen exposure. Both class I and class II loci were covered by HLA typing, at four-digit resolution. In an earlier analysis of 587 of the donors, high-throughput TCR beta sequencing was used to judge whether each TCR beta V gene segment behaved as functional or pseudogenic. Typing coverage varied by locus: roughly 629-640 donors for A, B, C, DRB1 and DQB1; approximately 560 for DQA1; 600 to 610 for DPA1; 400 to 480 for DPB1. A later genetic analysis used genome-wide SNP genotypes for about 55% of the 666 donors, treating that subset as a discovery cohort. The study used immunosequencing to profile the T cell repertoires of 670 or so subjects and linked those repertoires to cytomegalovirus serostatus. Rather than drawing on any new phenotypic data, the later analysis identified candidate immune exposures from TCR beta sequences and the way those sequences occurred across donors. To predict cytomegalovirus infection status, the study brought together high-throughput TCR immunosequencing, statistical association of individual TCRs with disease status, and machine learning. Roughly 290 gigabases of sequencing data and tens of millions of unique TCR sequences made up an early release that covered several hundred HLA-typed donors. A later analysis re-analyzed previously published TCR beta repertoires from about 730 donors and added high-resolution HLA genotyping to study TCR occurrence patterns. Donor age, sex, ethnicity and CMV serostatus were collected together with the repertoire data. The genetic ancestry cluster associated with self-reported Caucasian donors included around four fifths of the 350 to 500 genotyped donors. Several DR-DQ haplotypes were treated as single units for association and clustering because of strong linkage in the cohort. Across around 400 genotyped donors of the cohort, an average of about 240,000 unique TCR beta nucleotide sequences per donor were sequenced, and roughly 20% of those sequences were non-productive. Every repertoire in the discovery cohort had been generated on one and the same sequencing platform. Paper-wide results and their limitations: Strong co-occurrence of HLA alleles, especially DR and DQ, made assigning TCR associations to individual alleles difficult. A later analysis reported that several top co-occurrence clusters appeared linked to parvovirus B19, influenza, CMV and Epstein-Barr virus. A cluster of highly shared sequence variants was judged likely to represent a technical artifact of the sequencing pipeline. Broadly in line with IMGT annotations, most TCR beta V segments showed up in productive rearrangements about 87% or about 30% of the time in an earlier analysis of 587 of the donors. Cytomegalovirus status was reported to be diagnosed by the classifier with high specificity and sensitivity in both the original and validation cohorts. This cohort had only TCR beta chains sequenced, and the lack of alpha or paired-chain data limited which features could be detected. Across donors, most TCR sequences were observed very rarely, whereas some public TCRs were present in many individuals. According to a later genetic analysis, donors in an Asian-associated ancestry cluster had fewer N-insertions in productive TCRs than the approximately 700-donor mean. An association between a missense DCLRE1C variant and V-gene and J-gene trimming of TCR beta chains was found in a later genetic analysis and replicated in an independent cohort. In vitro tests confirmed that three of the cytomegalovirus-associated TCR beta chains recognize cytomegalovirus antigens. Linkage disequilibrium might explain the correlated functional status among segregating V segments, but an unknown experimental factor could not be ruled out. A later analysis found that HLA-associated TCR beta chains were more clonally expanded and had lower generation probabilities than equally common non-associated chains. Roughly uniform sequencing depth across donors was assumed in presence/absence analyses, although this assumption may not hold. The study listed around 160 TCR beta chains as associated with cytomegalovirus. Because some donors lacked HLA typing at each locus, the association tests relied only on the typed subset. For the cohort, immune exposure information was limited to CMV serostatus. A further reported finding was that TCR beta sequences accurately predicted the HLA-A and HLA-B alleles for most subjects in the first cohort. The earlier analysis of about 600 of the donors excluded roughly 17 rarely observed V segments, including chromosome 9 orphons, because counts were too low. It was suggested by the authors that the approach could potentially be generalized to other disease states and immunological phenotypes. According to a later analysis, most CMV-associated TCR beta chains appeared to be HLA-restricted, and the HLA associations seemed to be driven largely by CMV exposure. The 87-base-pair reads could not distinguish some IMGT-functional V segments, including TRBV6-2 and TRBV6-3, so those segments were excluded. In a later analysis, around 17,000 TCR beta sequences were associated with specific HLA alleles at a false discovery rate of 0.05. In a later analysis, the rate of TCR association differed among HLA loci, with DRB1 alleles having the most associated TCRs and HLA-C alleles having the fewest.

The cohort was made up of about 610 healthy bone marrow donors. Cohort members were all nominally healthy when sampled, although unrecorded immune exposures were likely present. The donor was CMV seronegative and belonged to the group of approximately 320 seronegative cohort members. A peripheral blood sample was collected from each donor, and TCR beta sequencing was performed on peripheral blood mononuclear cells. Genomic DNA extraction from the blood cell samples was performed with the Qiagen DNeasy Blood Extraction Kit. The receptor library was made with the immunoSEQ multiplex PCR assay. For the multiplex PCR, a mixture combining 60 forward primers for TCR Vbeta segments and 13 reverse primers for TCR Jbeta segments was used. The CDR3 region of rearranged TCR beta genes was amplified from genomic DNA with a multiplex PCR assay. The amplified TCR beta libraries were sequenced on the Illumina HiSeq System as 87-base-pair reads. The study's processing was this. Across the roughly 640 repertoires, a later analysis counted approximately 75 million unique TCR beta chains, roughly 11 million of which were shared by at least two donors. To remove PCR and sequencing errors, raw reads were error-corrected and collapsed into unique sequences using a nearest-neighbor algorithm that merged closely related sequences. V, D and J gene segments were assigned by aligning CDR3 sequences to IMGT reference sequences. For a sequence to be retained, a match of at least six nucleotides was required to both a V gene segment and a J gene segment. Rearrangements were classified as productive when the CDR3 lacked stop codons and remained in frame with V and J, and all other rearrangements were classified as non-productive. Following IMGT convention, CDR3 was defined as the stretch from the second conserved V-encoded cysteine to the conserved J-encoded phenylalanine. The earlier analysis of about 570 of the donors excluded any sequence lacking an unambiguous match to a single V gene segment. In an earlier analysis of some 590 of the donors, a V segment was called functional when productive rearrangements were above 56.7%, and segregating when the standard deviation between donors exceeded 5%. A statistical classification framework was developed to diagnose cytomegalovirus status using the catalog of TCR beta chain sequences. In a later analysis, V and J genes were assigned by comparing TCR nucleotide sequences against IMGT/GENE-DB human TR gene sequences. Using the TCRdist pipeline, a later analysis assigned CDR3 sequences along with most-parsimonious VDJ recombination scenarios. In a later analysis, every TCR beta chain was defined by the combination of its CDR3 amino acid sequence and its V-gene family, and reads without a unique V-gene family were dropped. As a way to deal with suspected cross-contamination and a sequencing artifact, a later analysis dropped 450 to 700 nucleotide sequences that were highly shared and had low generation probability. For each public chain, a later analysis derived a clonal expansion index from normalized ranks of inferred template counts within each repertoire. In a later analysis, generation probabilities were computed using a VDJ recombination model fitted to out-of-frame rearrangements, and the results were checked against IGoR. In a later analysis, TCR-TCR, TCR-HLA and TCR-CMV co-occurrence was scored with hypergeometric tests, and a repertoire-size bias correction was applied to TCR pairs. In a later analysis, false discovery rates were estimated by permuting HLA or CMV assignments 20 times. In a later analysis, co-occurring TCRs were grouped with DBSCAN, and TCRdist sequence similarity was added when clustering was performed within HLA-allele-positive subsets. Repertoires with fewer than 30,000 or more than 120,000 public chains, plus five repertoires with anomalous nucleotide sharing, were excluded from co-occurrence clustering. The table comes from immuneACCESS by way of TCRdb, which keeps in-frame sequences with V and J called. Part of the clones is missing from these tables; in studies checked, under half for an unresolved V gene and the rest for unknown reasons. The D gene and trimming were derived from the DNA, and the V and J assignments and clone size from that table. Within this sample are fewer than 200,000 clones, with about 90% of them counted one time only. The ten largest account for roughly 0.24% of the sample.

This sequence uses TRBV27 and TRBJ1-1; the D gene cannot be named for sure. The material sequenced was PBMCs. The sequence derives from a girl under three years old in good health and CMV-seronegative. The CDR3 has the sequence CASKLALLNTEAFF. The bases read TGTGCCAGTAAGTTGGCACTATTGAACACTGAAGCTTTCTTT.